This T cell receptor (beta chain) was identified in a study of long-term antiretroviral therapy in people with HIV (dated by TCRdb to between 2021 and 2022). Study-level background: The earliest samples were collected approximately a decade before the 2015 WHO recommendation for immediate ART, a period when ART was typically delayed until CD4 counts fell. A retrospective serial study tested whether ART initiation and durable HIV suppression were associated with changes in peripheral blood TRB repertoire composition and diversity. A total of 150 to 200 cryopreserved PBMC samples came from a few dozen adults with confirmed HIV infection and were collected serially over a mean of approximately six years (range 1-12). About two fifths of the roughly 30 participants with HIV were female. No cross-contamination during QIAcube processing was seen in test extractions of a monoclonal T-cell line run alongside 30 or so polyclonal samples.

The immunoSEQ hsTCRB v3.0 assay was used at survey level resolution for TRB variable region sequencing. The target sequencing depth for TRB was roughly 40,000-50,000 T-cell genomes per sample. TRB libraries were pooled and sequenced on an Illumina MiSeq using a v3 150-cycle kit. Per the source publication's procedure: Analysis of repertoires was carried out in R inside a reproducible Nextflow workflow spanning QC, data transformation and analysis. LymphoSeq2, an R package for exploring AIRR-Seq data, was used to implement custom analyses. A few samples that yielded fewer than 5000 total TRB sequences were excluded, so that around 190 HIV repertoires were analyzed. Among the 170 to 200 retained HIV repertoires, some 59 were collected before ART initiation and around 130 after ART initiation. Repertoires were downsampled to 5000 TRB nucleotide sequences, with summary statistics averaged over 100 downsampling iterations. Only TRB sequences with CDR3 regions of at least seven amino acids were retained for analysis. Diversity was assessed using a clonality score derived from Shannon entropy and using the Gini coefficient. In the repertoire networks, any two of the top 5000 CDR3 amino acid sequences were linked whenever the two sequences differed by an edit distance of one. Antigen specificity groups and MHC restriction were predicted for TRB CDR3 amino acid sequences with GLIPH2. To flag known CMV, EBV, HIV or tissue antigen associations, CDR3 amino acid sequences were matched against VDJdb and McPAS-TCR. Pre-ART, post-ART and control groups were compared with Wilcoxon signed-rank tests and Holm-Bonferroni correction. The immuneACCESS repertoire file appears here via TCRdb, limited to in-frame rearrangements. These files lack a portion of the clones; in checked studies, under half of the deficit traces to unresolved V genes, and the cause of the others is not known. Clone size and the V and J calls come from that table; the DNA yielded D and trimming. The sample table records approximately 11,000 clones; around 80% of these occur just once. Roughly a fifth of the sample lies in the top ten.

With regard to this clone: Its antigen is unknown. The input lacks base qualities; no much larger clone sits a single base away.

The germline V gene sets CDR1 to MGHRA and CDR2 to YSYEKL. The CDR3 contains 14 residues, cysteine and phenylalanine counted. Only the CDR3 DNA stays, 42 bases, in frame from base 1. The V end gives up 1 base and the J end 5 bases, leaving 4 bases in the junction not matched to a gene. Participants were included only if at least one PBMC sample before ART initiation and at least two post-ART samples were available. Treatment was received in the United States of America by all participants with HIV. Before DNA extraction, cryopreserved samples containing roughly 0.9-11 million PBMC were thawed and washed. At the time of the earliest PBMC sample, participants with HIV were aged between roughly 20 and 54 years. PBMC samples from each participant spanned 1-4 timepoints before ART initiation and 2-8 timepoints after ART initiation, with a median of 7 samples. For every participant, serial HIV viral load, CD4+ T-cell count, ART history and demographic data were obtained. A Qiagen kit on a QIAcube was used to extract genomic DNA from unsorted PBMC, with samples processed in batches of 12.

Results the study describes overall, beyond this receptor: CDR3 length ranges in HIV repertoires were narrower than in controls, and network structure suggested an antigen-experienced repertoire with only a slight naive shift after ART. The repertoire was dominated across all time points by expanded TRB clones identified before ART initiation, although this dominance was seen to fluctuate and to decrease in many PLHIV after ART. Owing to limited PBMC availability, only the TCR beta chain was sequenced, without alpha chain pairing. The samples span the years 2004 to 2017, and the ART regimens used may be less effective than current regimens. Starting ART was linked to a significant rise in TRB diversity, yet even with long-term ART the diversity remained significantly lower than in transplant donor controls. Unsorted PBMC were profiled instead of sorted CD4+ and CD8+ T cells because pre-ART samples had limited cell numbers. No data were available on ART adherence, viral resistance or therapy changes, limiting inferences about post-ART repertoire changes.

This TCR derives from a man over 45 with HIV. The chain links TRBV4-1 with TRBJ2-7; TRBD1 fits 8 bases in the junction. The source material was unsorted PBMCs, sampled 7 to 7.5 years after starting antiretroviral therapy. The CDR3: CASSQVAGGHEQYF. The DNA sequence is as follows: TGCGCCAGCAGCCAAGTGGCAGGGGGCCACGAGCAGTACTTC.